This T cell receptor beta chain was sequenced during a study of CD8 T cells in Susac syndrome. Control patients had untreated stable or active relapsing-remitting multiple sclerosis by revised McDonald criteria. Bulk CD8+ and CD4+ cells came from magnetic negative isolation; CD8+ TEMRA by FACS. The V segment lost 3 bases and the J segment 1 base; nucleotides outside the gene matches: 6. The CDR3 extends over 15 amino acids. Germline CDR1 and CDR2: MNHNY and SVGAGI (reference sequence). After extraction with the RNeasy kit, about 0.45 to 1 ug of the RNA was reverse transcribed using random hexamers. The method of amplification for TCR beta CDR3 was immunoSEQ multiplex PCR, covering 54 Vbeta and 13 Jbeta. Each CDR3 protein gets one entry after TCRdb re-called the immunoSEQ multiplex PCR reads with MiXCR. The sample carries around 280,000 distinct CDR3 sequences, around 84% recorded once.

This TCR came from a human donor with multiple sclerosis. The chain carries TRBV6-6 and TRBJ2-7; 7 bases match TRBD2. Sample: CD8+ T cells from PBMCs. For the CDR3, the DNA is TGTGCCAGCAGTTATAATAGCGGGCCGTCCTACGAGCAGTACTTC. Protein: CASSYNSGPSYEQYF.